A selection of T cell receptor beta chains follows, all from one sample in a study of immune evolution from preneoplasia to lung adenocarcinoma. This table comes from immunoSEQ multiplex PCR, and its TCRdb copy is limited to in-frame clones, with some not included. The sample consists of about 5,400 clones, around 88% of them appearing once. The material sequenced was FFPE invasive lung adenocarcinoma tissue. Receptor source: a person between 45 and 75 years old with lung adenocarcinoma. The CDR3 runs from the conserved cysteine through the conserved F or W.

j_call	v_call	cdr3_aa
TRBJ2-1	TRBV11-3	CASSLRDKNNEQFF
TRBJ2-1	TRBV4-1	CASSLGGGNNEQFF
TRBJ1-1	TRBV19	CASRDDRVNTEAFF
TRBJ2-2	TRBV7-9	CASSLQTGNTGELFF
TRBJ2-1	TRBV19	CASSPSFRTYNEQFF
TRBJ1-6	TRBV11-3	CASSLEGADHNSPLHF
TRBJ2-1	TRBV7-2	CASSSGQPLALYNEQFF
TRBJ2-2	TRBV15	CATSSQGTNTGELFF
TRBJ1-1	TRBV19	CASSIVPGYREGFF
TRBJ2-3	TRBV4-1	CASSQQLAGYTDTQYF
TRBJ2-7	TRBV28	CASSLNGAGGSGEQYF
TRBJ2-3	TRBV5-3	CARLTVVRDTQYF
TRBJ2-3	TRBV7-2	CASSTKPGTGRFTDTQYF
TRBJ2-5	TRBV18	CASSPRFYQETQYF
TRBJ2-3	TRBV6-1	CASRDPGQGKDTQYF
TRBJ2-1	TRBV7-2	CASSQGPEQFF
TRBJ2-7	TRBV5-6	CASSKTSYEQYF
TRBJ1-1	TRBV6-1	CASSTTGGATEAFF
TRBJ2-5	TRBV5-5	CASSLDRGETQYF
TRBJ1-5	TRBV27	CASSSSGTGTRARSNQPQHF
TRBJ1-2	TRBV7-2	CASSPRDYGYTF
TRBJ1-2	TRBV4-1	CASSSRTGVLPNYGYTF
TRBJ2-7	TRBV6-1	CASRRVSSSYEQYF
TRBJ2-1	TRBV27	CAVSRASGGNEQFF
TRBJ2-3	TRBV4-1	CASSHGGGRTDTQYF
TRBJ1-5	TRBV10-2	CASSVRTENQPQHF
TRBJ2-6	TRBV7-9	CASSLDSGANVLTF
TRBJ2-7	TRBV10-1	CASSGSLEGEQYF
TRBJ1-2	TRBV5-1	CASSLGQGRGGYTF
TRBJ2-7	TRBV5-4	CASSLDTYEQYF
TRBJ1-5	TRBV28	CASSLLGGGNQPQHF
TRBJ1-5	TRBV6-6	CASSYSEGDQPQHF
TRBJ1-2	TRBV18	CASSPEQNYGYTF
TRBJ2-1	TRBV5-5	CASSLPGLAGAAKDEQFF
TRBJ2-7	TRBV14	CASSQDARTSGTYEQYF
TRBJ2-5	TRBV5-8	CASSPGTRKETQYF
TRBJ1-5	TRBV18	CASSYTGSNQPQHF
TRBJ2-5	TRBV5-4	CASSLGTEETQYF
TRBJ2-3	TRBV11-3	CASSPRGLTSTDTQYF
TRBJ1-3	TRBV30	CAWRWTGSNSGNTIYF
TRBJ1-2	TRBV15	CATSRGAGEGYTF
TRBJ2-7	TRBV29-1	CSVGSDYEQYF
TRBJ1-4	TRBV6-4	CASTRGERCEKLFF
TRBJ2-2	TRBV30	CAWRTSGTGARELFF
TRBJ2-1	TRBV11-2	CASSLSRIHYNEQFF
TRBJ2-6	TRBV7-3	CASSSSGTSGAGANVLTF
TRBJ2-4	TRBV6-1	CASSEDVRSRDQYF
TRBJ2-6	TRBV29-1	CSVEDGGANVLTF
TRBJ2-6	TRBV11-1	CASRSQPGSDSGANVLTF
TRBJ2-7	TRBV27	CASSLSPPTGLDEQYF
TRBJ2-1	TRBV5-6	CASSKGFDLDYNEQFF
TRBJ1-5	TRBV29-1	CSVGEQGGSNQPQHF
TRBJ2-2	TRBV27	CASSLYAWDRGNTGELFF
TRBJ1-2	TRBV30	CAWSFGNYGYTF
TRBJ2-3	TRBV11-2	CASSLAAGEAWTDTQYF